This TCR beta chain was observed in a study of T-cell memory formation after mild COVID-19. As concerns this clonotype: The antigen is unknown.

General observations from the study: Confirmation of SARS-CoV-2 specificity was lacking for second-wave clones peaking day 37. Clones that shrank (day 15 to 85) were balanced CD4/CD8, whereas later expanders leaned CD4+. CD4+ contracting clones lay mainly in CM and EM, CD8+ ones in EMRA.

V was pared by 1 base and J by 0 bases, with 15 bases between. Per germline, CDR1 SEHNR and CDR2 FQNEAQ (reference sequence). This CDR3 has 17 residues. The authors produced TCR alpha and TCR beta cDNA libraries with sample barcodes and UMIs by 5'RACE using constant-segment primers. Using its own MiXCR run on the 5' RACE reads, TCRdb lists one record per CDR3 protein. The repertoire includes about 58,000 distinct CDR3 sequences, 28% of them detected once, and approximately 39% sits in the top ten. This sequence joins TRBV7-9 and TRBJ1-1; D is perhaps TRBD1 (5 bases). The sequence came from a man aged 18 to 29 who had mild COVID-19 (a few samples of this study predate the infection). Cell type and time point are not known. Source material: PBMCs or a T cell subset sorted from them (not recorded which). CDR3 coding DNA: TGTGCCAGCAGCTTAGTAGGGGCAGGACCCCTGAACACTGAAGCTTTCTTT. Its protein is CASSLVGAGPLNTEAFF. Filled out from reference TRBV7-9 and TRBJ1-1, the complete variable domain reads DTGVSQNPRHKITKRGQNVTFRCDPISEHNRLYWYRQTLGQGPEFLTYFQNEAQLEKSRLLSDRFSAERPKGSFSTLEIQRTEQGDSAMYLCASSLVGAGPLNTEAFFGQGTRLTVV.